Shown below are 17 T cell receptor beta chains from a single sample sequenced in a study of blood T cell repertoires in COVID-19. Method: immunoSEQ multiplex PCR; TCRdb's copy keeps in-frame clones and lacks some. The sample lists about 190,000 clones; around four fifths were seen once. The material sequenced was peripheral blood. The source of these receptors is a woman in her twenties or thirties with acute or convalescent COVID-19.

This clone was detected a few times. For the CDR3, the DNA is TGTGCCAGCAGCTCACCCATGGTAGTTAACTATGGCTACACCTTC. Translated, it gives CASSSPMVVNYGYTF. This chain links TRBV7-2 with TRBJ1-2; D is ambiguous. Germline V gene sequence: CDR1 SGHTA, CDR2 FQGNSA. This CDR3 spans 15 amino acids. V was shortened by 4 bases and J by 1 base, with 13 bases between the two germline ends. Combining the CDR3 with reference TRBV7-2 and TRBJ1-2 gives the whole variable domain GAGVSQSPSNKVTEKGKDVELRCDPISGHTALYWYRQSLGQGLEFLIYFQGNSAPDKSGLPSDRFSAERTGGSVSTLTIQRTQQEDSAVYLCASSSPMVVNYGYTFGSGTRLTVV.

The chain uses TRBV6-4 and TRBJ1-5; TRBD1 matches at 11 bases. The V and J ends lost 7 bases and 7 bases, in that order; junction bases with no gene match: 15. Germline V gives CDR1 MRHNA, CDR2 SNTAGT. This CDR3 comprises 17 residues. CDR3 bases: TGTGCCAGCACCGAGGGACTGGACAGGGGGCTGCGGCAGCCCCAGCATTTT. This translates into CASTEGLDRGLRQPQHF.

This rearrangement joins TRBV19 to TRBJ1-2; D is perhaps TRBD1 (6 bases). Trimming removed 6 bases from V and 2 bases from J, with 22 bases in between. This CDR3 spans 17 amino acids. CDR1 LNHDA and CDR2 SQIVND come from the germline V gene (reference sequence). This CDR3 reads CASSTYRASNGNYGYTF. The CDR3 DNA reads as TGTGCCAGTAGCACCTACAGGGCTTCTAACGGGAACTATGGCTACACCTTC.

The rearrangement uses TRBV19 and TRBJ1-5, with D possibly TRBD1 on 6 matching bases. V shed 3 bases and J shed 3 bases, with 18 bases lying between them. The germline V gene encodes CDR1 LNHDA and CDR2 SQIVND (reference sequence). This CDR3 comprises 17 residues. DNA of the CDR3: TGTGCCAGTAGTATGCAGCGCAGGGGCCCTCTCAATCAGCCCCAGCATTTT. Protein sequence: CASSMQRRGPLNQPQHF.

V usage is TRBV6-6 and J usage is TRBJ1-6; D remains ambiguous. The CDR3 extends over 16 amino acids. V lost 0 bases, J lost 0 bases, and 6 bases lay in between. Per the germline V gene, CDR1 is MNHNY and CDR2 is SVGAGI (reference sequence). CDR3 loop: CASSYSRSSYNSPLHF. The CDR3 DNA is TGTGCCAGCAGTTACTCTCGGAGCTCCTATAATTCACCCCTCCACTTT.

The table lists this clone with a few counts. This rearrangement joins TRBV14 to TRBJ2-7; 8 bases fit TRBD1. Germline CDR1 reads SGHDN; CDR2 reads FVKESK. The CDR3 runs to 15 residues. The V segment lost 5 bases and the J segment 2 bases; nucleotides outside the gene matches: 8. The DNA for the CDR3 is TGTGCCAGCAGCATCATGGGGACAGGTCCCTACGAGCAGTACTTC. It yields the protein CASSIMGTGPYEQYF. Full variable domain (missing parts from reference TRBV14 and TRBJ2-7): EAGVTQFPSHSVIEKGQTVTLRCDPISGHDNLYWYRRVMGKEIKFLLHFVKESKQDESGMPNNRFLAERTGGTYSTLKVQPAELEDSGVYFCASSIMGTGPYEQYFGPGTRLTVT.

The chain joins TRBV11-3 to TRBJ2-2, with 14 bases matching TRBD2. Germline CDR1 SGHNT, CDR2 YENEEA. Losses at the gene ends were 1 base for V and 0 bases for J; bases not matched to a gene: 4. CDR3 length: 19 amino acids. The CDR3 spells CASSLGGLAGVANTGELFF. The DNA of the CDR3 is TGTGCCAGCAGCTTAGGGGGACTAGCGGGAGTGGCGAACACCGGGGAGCTGTTTTTT.

This clone was observed a few times. The chain combines TRBV7-2 with TRBJ2-7; 9 nucleotides align to TRBD1. The CDR3 is made up of 14 amino acids. V was pared by 7 bases and J by 4 bases, with 8 bases of the junction left unmatched. Germline V CDR1 and CDR2: SGHTA, FQGNSA. The CDR3 loop is CASTQGAQRYEQYF. For the CDR3, the DNA is TGTGCCAGCACACAGGGGGCCCAGCGGTACGAGCAGTACTTC.

This rearrangement joins TRBV19 to TRBJ1-2; D is unclear. The V gene's germline CDR1 is LNHDA and CDR2 SQIVND (reference sequence). V shed 4 bases and J shed 8 bases, with 20 bases lying between them. The CDR3 consists of 15 residues. The CDR3 bases are TGTGCCAGTAGTACCATTTTTTTCGACGGAGCCGGCTACACCTTC. Translated, it gives CASSTIFFDGAGYTF.

This clone was detected a few times. The rearrangement uses TRBV29-1 and TRBJ1-2; D not resolved. CDR1 and CDR2 from the germline V gene are SQVTM and ANQGSEA. The CDR3 runs to 11 residues. V was shortened by 4 bases and J by 6 bases, with 9 bases between the two germline ends. CDR3 loop: CSVATLNGYTF. The CDR3 nucleotides are TGCAGCGTTGCTACTTTAAATGGCTACACCTTC.

The chain combines TRBV7-9 with TRBJ2-1; 7 bases are shared with TRBD2. Germline CDR1 SEHNR, CDR2 FQNEAQ (reference sequence). J was trimmed by 5 bases and V by 3 bases; bases with no gene match: 7. The CDR3 is 15 residues long. The CDR3 DNA sequence: TGTGCCAGCAGCTTGTGGGGAGGGACCGACAATGAGCAGTTCTTC. This codes for CASSLWGGTDNEQFF.

The chain links TRBV9 to TRBJ1-2, with 10 bases matching TRBD1. The CDR3 has 12 amino acids. CDR1 and CDR2 (germline): SGDLS, YYNGEE. V trimming: 4 bases; J trimming: 7 bases; junction bases outside the gene matches: 1. CDR3 in amino acids: CASSRDRGGYTF. The CDR3 DNA sequence: TGTGCCAGCAGCCGGGACAGGGGTGGCTACACCTTC.

This chain links TRBV11-2 with TRBJ1-1; 9 positions agree with TRBD1. Germline CDR1 is SGHAT and CDR2 is FQNNGV. The CDR3 loop spans 15 amino acids. Losses at the gene ends were 5 bases for V and 0 bases for J; bases not matched to a gene: 4. As DNA, the CDR3 is TGTGCCAGCAGCGTTCGGACAGGGGTGAACACTGAAGCTTTCTTT. Residues: CASSVRTGVNTEAFF.

The V and J genes are TRBV10-2 and TRBJ1-1; TRBD1 aligns across 9 bases. The CDR3 has 13 residues. The ends lost 7 bases at V and 10 bases at J; junction bases unmatched: 10. Germline V CDR1 and CDR2: WSHSY, SAAADI. Here the CDR3 DNA reads TGCGCCAGCATGGAGACAGGGGGTTTCAGAGCTTTCTTT. This gives the protein CASMETGGFRAFF.

This clone was detected only a few times. This chain joins TRBV2 and TRBJ1-6, with D possibly being TRBD1 (5 bases). Trimming cost V 6 bases and J 7 bases, with 16 bases left between them. CDR1 SNHLY and CDR2 FYNNEI come from the germline V gene. The CDR3 spans 15 residues. The CDR3 is CASREQTVKNSPLHF. Written as DNA, the CDR3 is TGTGCCAGCAGGGAACAGACAGTGAAAAATTCACCCCTCCACTTT.

The rearrangement uses TRBV15 and TRBJ1-3; D is ambiguous. The CDR3 is 17 amino acids. Between the trimmed V and J ends, which lost 3 bases and 0 bases, there was a span of 15 bases. The V gene's germline CDR1 is LNHNV and CDR2 YYDKDF (reference sequence). The CDR3 bases are TGTGCCACCAGCAGTGTCACGGGTTCCCTCTCTGGAAACACCATATATTTT. Residues: CATSSVTGSLSGNTIYF.

The gene calls are TRBV6-6 and TRBJ2-3; TRBD2 agrees at 12 bases. CDR3 length: 17 residues. Germline values: CDR1 MNHNY, CDR2 SVGAGI (reference sequence). Losses at the gene ends were 5 bases for V and 2 bases for J; bases not matched to a gene: 8. CDR3 nucleotide sequence: TGTGCCAGCAGTCGTTCGACTAGCGGGAGAGCCACAGATACGCAGTATTTT. As protein: CASSRSTSGRATDTQYF.